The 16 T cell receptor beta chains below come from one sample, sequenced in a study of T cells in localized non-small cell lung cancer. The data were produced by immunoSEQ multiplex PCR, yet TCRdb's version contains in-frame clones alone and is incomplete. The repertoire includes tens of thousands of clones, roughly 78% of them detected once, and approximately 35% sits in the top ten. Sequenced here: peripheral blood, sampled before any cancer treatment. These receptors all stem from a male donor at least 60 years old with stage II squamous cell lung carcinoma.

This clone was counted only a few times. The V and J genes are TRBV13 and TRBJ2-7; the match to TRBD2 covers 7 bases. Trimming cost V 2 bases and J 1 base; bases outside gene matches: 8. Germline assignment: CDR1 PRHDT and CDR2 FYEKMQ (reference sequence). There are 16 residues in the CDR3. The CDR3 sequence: CASSLTVGLESYEQYF. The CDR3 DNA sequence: TGTGCCAGCAGCTTAACGGTAGGACTAGAGTCCTACGAGCAGTACTTC.

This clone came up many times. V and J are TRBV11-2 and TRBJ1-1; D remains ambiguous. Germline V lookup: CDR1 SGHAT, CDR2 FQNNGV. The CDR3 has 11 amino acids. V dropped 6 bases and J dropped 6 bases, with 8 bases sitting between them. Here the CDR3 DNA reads TGTGCCAGCAGATCTGACCCTGAAGCTTTCTTT. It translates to CASRSDPEAFF.

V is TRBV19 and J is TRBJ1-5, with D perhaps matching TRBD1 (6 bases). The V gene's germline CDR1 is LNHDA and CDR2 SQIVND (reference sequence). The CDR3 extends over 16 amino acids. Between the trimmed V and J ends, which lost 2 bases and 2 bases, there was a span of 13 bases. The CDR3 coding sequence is TGTGCCAGTAGTATAACGACAGGCGGGGGCAATCAGCCCCAGCATTTT. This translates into CASSITTGGGNQPQHF.

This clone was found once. The CDR3 nucleotides are TGTGCCAGTAGTAAGCCTACCGGGACAGATTCTCCTGAAGCTTTCTTT. This encodes CASSKPTGTDSPEAFF. V gene TRBV19 combines with J gene TRBJ1-1, with 7 positions matching TRBD1. Germline assignment: CDR1 LNHDA and CDR2 SQIVND (reference sequence). The J segment lost 6 bases and the V segment lost 4 bases, leaving 14 bases of the junction unmatched. The CDR3 consists of 16 residues.

CDR3 in amino acids: CATSRESLGSYNSPLHF. The CDR3 coding sequence is TGTGCCACCAGCAGAGAGTCATTGGGATCCTATAATTCACCCCTCCACTTT. The genes are TRBV15 and TRBJ1-6; D unclear. CDR3 length equals 17 residues. The germline gives CDR1 LNHNV, CDR2 YYDKDF (reference sequence). With 0 bases removed from V and 1 base from J, the gap between germline ends came to 10 bases.

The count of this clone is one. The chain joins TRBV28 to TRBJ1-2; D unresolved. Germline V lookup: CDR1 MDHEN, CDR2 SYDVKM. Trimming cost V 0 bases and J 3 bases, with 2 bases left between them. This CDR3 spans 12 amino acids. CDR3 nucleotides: TGTGCCAGCAGTTTATGGGACTATGGCTACACCTTC. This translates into CASSLWDYGYTF.

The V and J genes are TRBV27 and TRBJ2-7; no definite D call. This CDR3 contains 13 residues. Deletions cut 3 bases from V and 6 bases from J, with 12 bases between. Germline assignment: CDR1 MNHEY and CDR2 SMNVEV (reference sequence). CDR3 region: CASSFTASSEQYF. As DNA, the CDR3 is TGTGCCAGCAGTTTTACCGCCTCTTCCGAGCAGTACTTC.

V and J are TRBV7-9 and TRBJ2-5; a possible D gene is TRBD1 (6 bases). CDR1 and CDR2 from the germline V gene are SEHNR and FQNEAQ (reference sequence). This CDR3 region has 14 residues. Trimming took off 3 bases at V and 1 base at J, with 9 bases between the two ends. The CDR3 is CASSFTGTQETQYF. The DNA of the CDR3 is TGTGCCAGCAGCTTCACAGGGACCCAAGAGACCCAGTACTTC.

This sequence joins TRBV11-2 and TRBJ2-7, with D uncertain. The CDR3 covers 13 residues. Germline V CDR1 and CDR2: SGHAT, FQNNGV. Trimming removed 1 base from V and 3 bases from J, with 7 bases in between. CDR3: CASSLGAYYEQYF. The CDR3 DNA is TGTGCCAGCAGCTTAGGGGCGTACTACGAGCAGTACTTC.

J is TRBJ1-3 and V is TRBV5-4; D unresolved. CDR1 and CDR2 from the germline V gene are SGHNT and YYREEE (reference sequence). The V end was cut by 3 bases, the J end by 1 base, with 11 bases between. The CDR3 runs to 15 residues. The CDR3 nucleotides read TGTGCCAGCAGCTCCGGTCACGGGTCTGGAAACACCATATATTTT. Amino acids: CASSSGHGSGNTIYF.

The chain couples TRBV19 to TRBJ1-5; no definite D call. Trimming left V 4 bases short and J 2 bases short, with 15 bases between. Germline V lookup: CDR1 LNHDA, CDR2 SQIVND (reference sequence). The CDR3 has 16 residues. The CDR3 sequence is CASSSPATVGNQPQHF. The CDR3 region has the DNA TGTGCCAGTAGTAGCCCGGCCACGGTGGGCAATCAGCCCCAGCATTTT.

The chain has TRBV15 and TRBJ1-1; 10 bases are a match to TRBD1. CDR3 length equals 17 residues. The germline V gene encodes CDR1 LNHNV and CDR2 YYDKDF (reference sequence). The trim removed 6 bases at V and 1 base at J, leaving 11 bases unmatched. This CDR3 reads CATSSLRQGAANTEAFF. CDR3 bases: TGTGCCACCAGTTCCTTGCGACAGGGGGCTGCGAACACTGAAGCTTTCTTT.

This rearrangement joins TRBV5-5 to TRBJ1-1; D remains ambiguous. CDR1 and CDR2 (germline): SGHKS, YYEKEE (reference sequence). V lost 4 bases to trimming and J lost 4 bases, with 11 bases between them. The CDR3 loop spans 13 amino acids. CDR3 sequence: CASSDLAATEAFF. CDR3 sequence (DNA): TGTGCCAGCAGCGACCTTGCAGCCACTGAAGCTTTCTTT. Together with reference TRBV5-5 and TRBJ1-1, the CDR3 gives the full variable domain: DAGVTQSPTHLIKTRGQQVTLRCSPISGHKSVSWYQQVLGQGPQFIFQYYEKEERGRGNFPDRFSARQFPNYSSELNVNALLLGDSALYLCASSDLAATEAFFGQGTRLTVV.

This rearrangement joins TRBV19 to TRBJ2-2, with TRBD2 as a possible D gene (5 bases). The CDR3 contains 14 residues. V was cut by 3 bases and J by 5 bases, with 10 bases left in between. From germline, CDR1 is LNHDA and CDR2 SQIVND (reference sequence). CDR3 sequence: CASSMVPGTGELFF. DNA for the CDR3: TGTGCCAGTAGTATGGTCCCGGGGACCGGGGAGCTGTTTTTT. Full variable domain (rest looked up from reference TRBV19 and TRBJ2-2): DGGITQSPKYLFRKEGQNVTLSCEQNLNHDAMYWYRQDPGQGLRLIYYSQIVNDFQKGDIAEGYSVSREKKESFPLTVTSAQKNPTAFYLCASSMVPGTGELFFGEGSRLTVL.

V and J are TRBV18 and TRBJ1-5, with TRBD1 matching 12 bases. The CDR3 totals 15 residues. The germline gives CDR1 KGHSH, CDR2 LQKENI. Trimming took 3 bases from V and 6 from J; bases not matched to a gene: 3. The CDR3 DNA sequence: TGTGCCAGCTCACCCACGGGACAGGGGGCTCAGCCCCAGCATTTT. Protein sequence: CASSPTGQGAQPQHF.

The CDR3 spells CASSKDSFYGYTF. The CDR3 DNA reads TGTGCCAGCTCAAAGGACAGCTTCTATGGCTACACCTTC. The rearrangement links TRBV18 to TRBJ1-2, with a tentative D call TRBD1 (6 bases). The V end lost 5 bases, the J end lost 4 bases, and 11 bases lay between the germline ends. This CDR3 has 13 residues. The germline CDR1 and CDR2 sequences are KGHSH and LQKENI. Full variable domain (outside the CDR3, taken from reference TRBV18 and TRBJ1-2): NAGVMQNPRHLVRRRGQEARLRCSPMKGHSHVYWYRQLPEEGLKFMVYLQKENIIDESGMPKERFSAEFPKEGPSILRIQQVVRGDSAAYFCASSKDSFYGYTFGSGTRLTVV.